Included here is one T cell receptor beta chain sequence, with context. There are 15 residues in the CDR3. The germline V gene has CDR1 SEHNR and CDR2 FQNEAQ (reference sequence). Trimming took 0 bases from V and 6 from J, leaving 12 bases between them. This sample is part of a study of shared clonotypes between healthy human individuals. Sequencing used immunoSEQ multiplex PCR; TCRdb keeps in-frame clones, though not all of them. The profile shows nearly 500,000 clones, roughly four fifths of them singletons. The source of this sequence is a middle-aged woman in good health. Some clones in this sample may be carry-over from other donors' samples. The genes are TRBV7-9 and TRBJ1-5, with D tentatively TRBD1 (5 bases). Material for sequencing was PBMCs. CDR3 amino acids: CASSLATGGVQPQHF. As DNA, the CDR3 is TGTGCCAGCAGCTTAGCCACCGGGGGGGTTCAGCCCCAGCATTTT.